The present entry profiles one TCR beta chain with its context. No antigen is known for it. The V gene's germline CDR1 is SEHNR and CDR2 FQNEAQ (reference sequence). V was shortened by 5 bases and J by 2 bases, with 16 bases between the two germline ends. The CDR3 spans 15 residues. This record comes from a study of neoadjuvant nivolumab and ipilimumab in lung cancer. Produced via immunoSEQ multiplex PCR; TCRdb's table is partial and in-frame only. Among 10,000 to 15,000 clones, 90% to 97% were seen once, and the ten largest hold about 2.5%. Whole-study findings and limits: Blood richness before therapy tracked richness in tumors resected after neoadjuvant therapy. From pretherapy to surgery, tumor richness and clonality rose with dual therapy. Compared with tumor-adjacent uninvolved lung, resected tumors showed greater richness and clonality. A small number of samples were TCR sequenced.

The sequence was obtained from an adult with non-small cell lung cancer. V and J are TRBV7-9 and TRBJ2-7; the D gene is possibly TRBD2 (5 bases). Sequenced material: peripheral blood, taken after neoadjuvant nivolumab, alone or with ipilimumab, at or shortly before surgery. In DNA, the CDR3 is TGTGCCAGCAGCCCTGTGGGGAGCTCTACCTACGAGCAGTACTTC. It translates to CASSPVGSSTYEQYF.